This entry lists 3 T cell receptor beta chains sequenced from one sample in a study of T cells expressing NK-cell markers. TCRdb reanalyzed the 5' RACE reads, giving one entry per CDR3 protein sequence and no DNA. This sample lists approximately 460,000 distinct CDR3 sequences; its ten largest clones have 7.3%. The source material was blood T cells: a sorted CD56 or NKG2C T cell subset, CD4+ or CD8+ T cells, or bulk PBMC T cells (not recorded which). The receptor source for this set is a woman aged 18-70 years in good health.

The J gene is TRBJ2-2, the V gene TRBV20-1. CDR3 length: 12 residues. The germline gives CDR1 DFQATT, CDR2 SNEGSKA (reference sequence). The CDR3 region is CSAGVHTGELFF.

This chain uses TRBV24-1 with TRBJ1-5; TCRdb's D call of TRBD1 is untestable without DNA. CDR3 length: 18 residues. Per germline, CDR1 KGHDR and CDR2 SFDVKD. The CDR3 here is CATSDLRAGYNSNQPQHF.

The chain has TRBV29-1 and TRBJ2-5; lacking DNA, the TRBD1 call made by TCRdb goes unchecked. The length of the CDR3 is 12 residues. Germline CDR1 is SQVTM and CDR2 is ANQGSEA. This chain's CDR3 is CSVGQGEETQYF.